This T cell receptor beta chain was identified during a study of TIL therapy for anti-PD-1-resistant metastatic lung cancer. Deletions cut 8 bases from V and 0 bases from J, with 10 bases between. Germline loops: CDR1 MNHNS, CDR2 SASEGT. CDR3 length: 14 amino acids. This was the immunoSEQ v3 assay. Generated by immunoSEQ multiplex PCR, the TCRdb table keeps only in-frame clones and is missing some. The sample comprises roughly 20,000 clones, roughly four fifths of which are singletons, and under 2.5% rests with the top ten. Time point meaning: pre-treatment sample, taken before nivolumab and TIL therapy.

The chain links TRBV6-1 to TRBJ2-2; D ambiguous. The sequencing here drew on blood, taken at baseline. This clonotype originated in a person aged 25-79 years with non-small cell lung cancer. CDR3 bases: TGTGCCAGCCGTGGGTTCGCGAACACCGGGGAGCTGTTTTTT. It specifies CASRGFANTGELFF.